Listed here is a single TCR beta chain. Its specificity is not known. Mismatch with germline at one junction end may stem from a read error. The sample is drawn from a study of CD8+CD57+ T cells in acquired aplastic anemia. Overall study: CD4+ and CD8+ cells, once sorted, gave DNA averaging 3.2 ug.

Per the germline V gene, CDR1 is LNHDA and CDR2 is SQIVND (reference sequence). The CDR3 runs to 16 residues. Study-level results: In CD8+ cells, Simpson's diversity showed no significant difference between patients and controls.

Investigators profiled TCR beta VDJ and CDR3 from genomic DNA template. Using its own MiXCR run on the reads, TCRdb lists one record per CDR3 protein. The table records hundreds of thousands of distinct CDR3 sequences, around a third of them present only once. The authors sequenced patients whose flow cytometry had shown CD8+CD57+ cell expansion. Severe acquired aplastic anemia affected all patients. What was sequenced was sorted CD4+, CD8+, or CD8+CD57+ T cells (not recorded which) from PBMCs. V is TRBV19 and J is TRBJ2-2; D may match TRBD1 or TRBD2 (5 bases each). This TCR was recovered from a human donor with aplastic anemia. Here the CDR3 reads CASSPFWTSNTGKLFF. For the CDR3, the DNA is TGTGCCAGTAGTCCCTTCTGGACATCGAACACCGGGAAGCTGTTTTTT.